The 25 T cell receptor beta chains below all came from one sample that was sequenced in a study of response to subunit inactivated influenza vaccine. TCRdb passed the RT-PCR reads through MiXCR, listing each CDR3 protein once. Here the sample spans roughly 780,000 distinct CDR3 sequences, under 20% being singletons. Here the sequenced sample was PBMCs from blood, taken 5 to 6 days after vaccination. The source is a man aged 50-60 years who received an inactivated influenza vaccine.

In its sample, this clonotype was seen a few times. The CDR3 here is CAISVSGGNQPQHF. The CDR3 coding sequence is TGTGCCATCAGTGTGTCAGGGGGCAATCAGCCCCAGCATTTT. V and J are TRBV10-3 and TRBJ1-5, with D tentatively TRBD1 (6 bases). Per the germline V gene, CDR1 is ENHRY and CDR2 is SYGVKD. V was shortened by 4 bases and J by 2 bases, with 9 bases between the two germline ends. CDR3 length: 14 amino acids.

This clonotype was picked up many times. The chain has TRBV5-1 and TRBJ2-7; 9 bases map to TRBD2. CDR3 length: 16 residues. CDR1 is SGHRS, CDR2 YFSETQ, per germline. Trimming removed 1 base from V and 3 bases from J; junction bases left unmatched: 8. CDR3: CASSLSRGAGGYEQYF. CDR3 bases: TGCGCCAGCAGCTTGTCCAGGGGAGCGGGAGGCTACGAGCAGTACTTC. The variable domain in full, completed from reference TRBV5-1 and TRBJ2-7, reads KAGVTQTPRYLIKTRGQQVTLSCSPISGHRSVSWYQQTPGQGLQFLFEYFSETQRNKGNFPGRFSGRQFSNSRSEMNVSTLELGDSALYLCASSLSRGAGGYEQYFGPGTRLTVT.

The CDR3 region has the DNA TGTGCCACCGCGGGGGGAATAGCTCCCTACGAGCAGTACTTC. Translated, it gives CATAGGIAPYEQYF. This chain connects TRBV24-1 to TRBJ2-7; TRBD2 agrees at 8 bases. This CDR3 comprises 14 residues. J gave up 2 bases and V 9 bases, and 8 bases lay outside the gene matches. Germline CDR1 and CDR2: KGHDR and SFDVKD.

As DNA, the CDR3 is TGTGCCAGCAGCTTAGCCGTAGTGGTCGCAGATACGCAGTATTTT. The encoded protein is CASSLAVVVADTQYF. The J gene is TRBJ2-3, the V gene TRBV7-9; D uncertain. V was shortened by 0 bases and J by 4 bases, with 11 bases between the two germline ends. The CDR3 has 15 amino acids. Germline CDR1 and CDR2: SEHNR and FQNEAQ (reference sequence).

This chain joins TRBV20-1 and TRBJ2-1, with 8 bases lining up with TRBD2. The CDR3 consists of 14 residues. In germline, CDR1 is DFQATT, CDR2 SNEGSKA (reference sequence). Trimming took 3 bases from V and 5 from J; bases not matched to a gene: 6. The CDR3 nucleotides read TGCAGTGCTAGGACGCGGGGGGCCCACAATGAGCAGTTCTTC. Protein sequence: CSARTRGAHNEQFF.

This rearrangement joins TRBV4-3 to TRBJ2-7, with 7 bases that match TRBD1. CDR3 length: 15 amino acids. Per germline, CDR1 LGHNA and CDR2 YSLEER. With 3 bases clipped from V and 3 bases from J, the junction kept 8 bases outside the gene matches. CDR3 sequence reads: CASSQGWDSYYEQYF. The CDR3 DNA sequence: TGCGCCAGCAGCCAGGGGTGGGACAGCTACTACGAGCAGTACTTC.

This clonotype was seen only once. As DNA, the CDR3 is TGTGCCAGCGCAAGACAGGGGAGTGGTGGCTACACCTTC. Translating gives CASARQGSGGYTF. This chain links TRBV6-1 with TRBJ1-2; 8 bases are a match to TRBD1. Germline V CDR1 and CDR2: MNHNS, SASEGT. CDR3 length: 13 residues. V was pared by 8 bases and J by 7 bases, with 9 bases of the junction left unmatched.

The chain combines TRBV7-2 with TRBJ2-7; the D is unclear. V was clipped by 5 bases and J by 0 bases, with 8 bases between them. CDR3 length: 13 amino acids. Per the germline V gene, CDR1 is SGHTA and CDR2 is FQGNSA. The DNA of the CDR3 is TGTGCCAGCAGCCCTATTTTCTCCTACGAGCAGTACTTC. As protein: CASSPIFSYEQYF.

The chain is built from TRBV10-3 and TRBJ2-2, with 15 nucleotides matching TRBD2. The CDR3 is made up of 17 amino acids. Germline V CDR1 and CDR2: ENHRY, SYGVKD. Trimming at V came to 7 bases and at J to 6 bases, leaving 9 bases not matched to a gene. The CDR3 sequence is CAIKPGLAGGNAGELFF. CDR3 in DNA: TGTGCCATCAAACCGGGACTAGCGGGAGGTAACGCCGGGGAGCTGTTTTTT.

As DNA, the CDR3 is TGCGCCAGACCCCCCGCCGGGAATGAAAAACTGTTTTTT. It yields the protein CARPPAGNEKLFF. The chain recombines TRBV10-1 with TRBJ1-4; D is ambiguous. Trimming pared 9 bases from V and 5 bases from J, leaving 13 bases between. The CDR3 has 13 residues. Germline CDR1 WNHNN, CDR2 SYGVQD (reference sequence).

This clonotype was seen more than once but under ten times. J is TRBJ2-3 and V is TRBV20-1; D remains unclear. Between the trimmed V and J ends, which lost 5 bases and 0 bases, there was a span of 18 bases. Germline V gene sequence: CDR1 DFQATT, CDR2 SNEGSKA (reference sequence). This CDR3 contains 16 residues. This chain's CDR3 is CSARPPVPSSTDTQYF. The CDR3 nucleotides are TGCAGTGCTCGCCCCCCCGTTCCATCTAGCACAGATACGCAGTATTTT.

This clonotype was seen only a few times. This chain uses TRBV4-3 with TRBJ2-1; TRBD2 might be the D (7 bases). Germline V gene data show CDR1 as LGHNA and CDR2 as YSLEER. The CDR3 is 17 residues long. The ends were cut back, 0 bases at V and 5 bases at J, with 17 bases in the middle. The CDR3 reads CASSQDGWGGPNNEQFF. The CDR3 DNA follows: TGCGCCAGCAGCCAAGATGGGTGGGGGGGGCCTAACAATGAGCAGTTCTTC.

V is TRBV19 and J is TRBJ2-3; D is perhaps TRBD1 or TRBD2 (5 bases each). The length of the CDR3 is 16 residues. V lost 3 bases, J lost 0 bases, and 13 bases lay in between. CDR1 and CDR2 (germline): LNHDA, SQIVND (reference sequence). The CDR3, as DNA: TGTGCCAGTAGTATCGGAAGTTGGGGGAGCACAGATACGCAGTATTTT. This translates into CASSIGSWGSTDTQYF.

This clonotype has more than one count but fewer than ten. This chain connects TRBV7-9 to TRBJ2-3; a possible D gene is TRBD2 (7 bases). Trimming pared 8 bases from V and 3 bases from J, leaving 21 bases between. The CDR3 is made up of 16 amino acids. Germline CDR1 and CDR2: SEHNR and FQNEAQ (reference sequence). CDR3 nucleotide sequence: TGTGCCAGCGCCCCCCGGGGGGCCCTTAAAACAGATACGCAGTATTTT. This encodes CASAPRGALKTDTQYF.

The chain carries TRBV4-1 and TRBJ1-4; 9 bases are a match to TRBD1. The CDR3 runs to 14 residues. CDR1 is MGHRA and CDR2 is YSYEKL in the germline V gene. V lost 7 bases and J lost 5; bases outside the gene matches: 5. The CDR3 DNA reads TGCGCCAGCAAAAAGGGACAGGGCAATGAAAAACTGTTTTTT. Encoded protein: CASKKGQGNEKLFF.

This clonotype was seen a few times. The rearrangement uses TRBV9 and TRBJ2-7; D might be TRBD1 or TRBD2, each matching 6 bases. Germline V gene lookup returns CDR1 SGDLS and CDR2 YYNGEE. This CDR3 has 14 residues. V lost 0 bases and J lost 5, with 12 bases in between. Written as DNA, the CDR3 is TGTGCCAGCAGCGTAGGGGGGGCGAGCGACGAGCAGTACTTC. The encoded protein is CASSVGGASDEQYF.

The chain combines TRBV20-1 with TRBJ2-3; D ambiguous. Germline CDR1 is DFQATT and CDR2 is SNEGSKA (reference sequence). The CDR3 is 13 amino acids. V dropped 5 bases and J dropped 2 bases, with 11 bases sitting between them. CDR3 sequence: CSAAWRITDTQYF. The DNA for the CDR3 is TGCAGTGCTGCGTGGCGGATCACAGATACGCAGTATTTT.

This clonotype was seen only a few times. The chain recombines TRBV6-2 or TRBV6-3 with TRBJ1-5; 10 positions agree with TRBD1. The CDR3 sequence is 13 residues long. CDR1 is MNHEY and CDR2 is SVGEGT in the germline V gene. J was trimmed by 7 bases and V by 4 bases; bases with no gene match: 1. In DNA form, the CDR3 reads TGTGCCAGCAGTTGGACAGGGGGACAGCCCCAGCATTTT. Amino acids: CASSWTGGQPQHF.

In this sample, this clonotype turned up a few times. This sequence joins TRBV12-3 or TRBV12-4 and TRBJ1-1; D uncertain. This CDR3 region has 15 residues. Trimming shortened V by 7 bases and J by 0 bases, and 15 bases separated the two germline ends. CDR3 DNA sequence: TGTGCCAGCAACCGCCGCTTTGGGGTGAACACTGAAGCTTTCTTT. It yields the protein CASNRRFGVNTEAFF.

This clonotype has just a few counts. This chain joins TRBV5-1 and TRBJ2-6; D might be TRBD1 (5 bases). Trimming shortened V by 4 bases and J by 3 bases, and 11 bases separated the two germline ends. The CDR3 spans 15 residues. From germline, CDR1 is SGHRS and CDR2 YFSETQ. In nucleotides, the CDR3 is TGCGCCAGCAGCGCAGGACAAGGTGGGGCCAACGTCCTGACTTTC. It encodes CASSAGQGGANVLTF.

The sample holds a few counts of this clonotype. V usage is TRBV6-2 or TRBV6-3 and J usage is TRBJ2-7; 10 bases match TRBD1. V trimming: 0 bases; J trimming: 3 bases; junction bases outside the gene matches: 2. Looked up from germline, CDR1 is MNHEY and CDR2 is SVGEGT. This CDR3 is built from 15 residues. The CDR3 loop is CASSYSRDRGYEQYF. The CDR3 DNA follows: TGTGCCAGCAGTTACTCCCGGGACAGGGGCTACGAGCAGTACTTC.

The chain links TRBV28 to TRBJ2-3; D perhaps matches TRBD1 (6 bases). The germline gives CDR1 MDHEN, CDR2 SYDVKM. V was shortened by 3 bases and J by 2 bases, with 15 bases between the two germline ends. This CDR3 is 16 amino acids long. The CDR3 DNA sequence: TGTGCCAGCAGTTTCCCCCACGCAGGGGTCACAGATACGCAGTATTTT. Translating gives CASSFPHAGVTDTQYF.

This chain links TRBV7-9 with TRBJ1-1; the match to TRBD1 covers 11 bases. Germline CDR1 SEHNR, CDR2 FQNEAQ (reference sequence). The V and J ends lost 5 bases and 5 bases, in that order; junction bases with no gene match: 4. The CDR3 totals 14 residues. CDR3 DNA: TGTGCCAGCAGCATCGGGACAGGGGGGACTGAAGCTTTCTTT. Amino acids: CASSIGTGGTEAFF.

The gene calls are TRBV7-8 and TRBJ2-2; the D gene is possibly TRBD1 (5 bases). CDR3 length: 15 amino acids. The V gene's germline CDR1 is SGHVS and CDR2 FQNEAQ. V was shortened by 5 bases and J by 1 base, with 11 bases between the two germline ends. CDR3 sequence (DNA): TGTGCCAGCAGCCTGTTGACAGAGAACACCGGGGAGCTGTTTTTT. Translation gives CASSLLTENTGELFF.

This clonotype has ten or more counts. CDR3 sequence: CASSSYRGTRTEAFF. The DNA for the CDR3 is TGTGCCAGCAGCTCGTACAGGGGGACGCGGACTGAAGCTTTCTTT. The chain combines TRBV7-6 with TRBJ1-1, with 8 bases aligning to TRBD1. The length of the CDR3 is 15 residues. Germline trimming cut 4 bases from V and 5 bases from J; bases unmatched to any gene: 9. From germline, CDR1 is SGHVS and CDR2 FNYEAQ.